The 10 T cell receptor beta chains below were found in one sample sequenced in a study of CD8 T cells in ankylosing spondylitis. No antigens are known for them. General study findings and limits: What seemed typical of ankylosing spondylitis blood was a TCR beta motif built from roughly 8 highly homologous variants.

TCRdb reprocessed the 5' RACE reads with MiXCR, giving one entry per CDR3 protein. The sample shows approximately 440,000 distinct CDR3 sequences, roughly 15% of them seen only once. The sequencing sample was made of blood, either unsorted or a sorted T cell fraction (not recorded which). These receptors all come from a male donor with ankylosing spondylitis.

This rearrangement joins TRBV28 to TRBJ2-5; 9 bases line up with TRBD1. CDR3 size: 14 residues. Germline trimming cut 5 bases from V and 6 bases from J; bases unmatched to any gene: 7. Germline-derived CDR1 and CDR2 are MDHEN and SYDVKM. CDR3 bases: TGTGCCAGCAGTGGGACAGGGAGGCGGCAGACCCAGTACTTC. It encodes CASSGTGRRQTQYF.

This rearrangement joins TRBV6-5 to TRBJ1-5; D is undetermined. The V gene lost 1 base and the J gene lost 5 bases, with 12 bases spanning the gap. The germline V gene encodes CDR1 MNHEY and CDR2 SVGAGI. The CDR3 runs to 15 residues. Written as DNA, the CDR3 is TGTGCCAGCAGTTACTTAACACTTGGGGATCAGCCCCAGCATTTT. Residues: CASSYLTLGDQPQHF.

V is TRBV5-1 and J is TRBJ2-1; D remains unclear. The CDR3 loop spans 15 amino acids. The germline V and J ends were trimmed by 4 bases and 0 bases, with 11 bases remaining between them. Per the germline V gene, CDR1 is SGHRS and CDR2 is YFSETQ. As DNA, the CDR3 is TGCGCCAGCAGCCCCCCCTGGAGCTCCTACAATGAGCAGTTCTTC. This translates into CASSPPWSSYNEQFF.

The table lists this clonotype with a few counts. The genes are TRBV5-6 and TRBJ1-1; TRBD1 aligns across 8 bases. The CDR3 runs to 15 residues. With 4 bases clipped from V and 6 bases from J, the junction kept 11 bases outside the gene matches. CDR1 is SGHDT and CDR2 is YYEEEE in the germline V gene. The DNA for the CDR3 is TGTGCCAGCAGCCTGTGGACAGGGACTATCGCTGAAGCTTTCTTT. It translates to CASSLWTGTIAEAFF. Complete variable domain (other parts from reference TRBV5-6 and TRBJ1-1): DAGVTQSPTHLIKTRGQQVTLRCSPKSGHDTVSWYQQALGQGPQFIFQYYEEEERQRGNFPDRFSGHQFPNYSSELNVNALLLGDSALYLCASSLWTGTIAEAFFGQGTRLTVV.

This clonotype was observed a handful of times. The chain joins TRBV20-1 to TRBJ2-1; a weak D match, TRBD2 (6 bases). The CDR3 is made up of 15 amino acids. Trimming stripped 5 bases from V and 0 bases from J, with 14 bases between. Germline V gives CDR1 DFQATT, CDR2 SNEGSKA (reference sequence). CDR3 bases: TGCAGTGCTCCCTCCGGGAGACTCTCCTACAATGAGCAGTTCTTC. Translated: CSAPSGRLSYNEQFF.

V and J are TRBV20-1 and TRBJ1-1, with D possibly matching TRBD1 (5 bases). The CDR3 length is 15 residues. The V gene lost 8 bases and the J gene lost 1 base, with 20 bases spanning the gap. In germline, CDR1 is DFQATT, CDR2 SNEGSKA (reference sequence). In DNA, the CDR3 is TGCAGTACCCGTGGGGGATGGGGAGGGAACACTGAAGCTTTCTTT. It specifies CSTRGGWGGNTEAFF.

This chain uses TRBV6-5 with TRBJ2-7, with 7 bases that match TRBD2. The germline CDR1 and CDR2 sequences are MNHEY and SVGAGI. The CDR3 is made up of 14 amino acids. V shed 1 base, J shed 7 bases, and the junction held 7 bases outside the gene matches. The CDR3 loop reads CASSYLREKGEQYF. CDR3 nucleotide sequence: TGTGCCAGCAGTTACTTGCGGGAGAAGGGGGAGCAGTACTTC.

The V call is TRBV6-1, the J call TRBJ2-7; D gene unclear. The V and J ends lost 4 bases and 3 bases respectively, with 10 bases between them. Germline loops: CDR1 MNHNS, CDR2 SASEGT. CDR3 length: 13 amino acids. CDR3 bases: TGTGCCAGCAGTGTAACGTCCCACTACGAGCAGTACTTC. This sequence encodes CASSVTSHYEQYF.

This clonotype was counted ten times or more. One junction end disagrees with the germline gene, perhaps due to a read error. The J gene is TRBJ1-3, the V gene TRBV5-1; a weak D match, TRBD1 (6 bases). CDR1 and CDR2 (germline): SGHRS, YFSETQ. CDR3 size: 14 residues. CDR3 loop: CASSLGGSGNTIYF. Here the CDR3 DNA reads TGTGCCAGCAGTTTAGGGGGCTCTGGAAACACCATATATTTT.

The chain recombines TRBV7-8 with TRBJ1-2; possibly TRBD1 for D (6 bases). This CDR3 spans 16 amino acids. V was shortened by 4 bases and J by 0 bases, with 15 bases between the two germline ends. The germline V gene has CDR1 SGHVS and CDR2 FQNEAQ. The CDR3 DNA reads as TGTGCCAGCAGCTCAGCGTGGGGGGGCTCTAACTATGGCTACACCTTC. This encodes CASSSAWGGSNYGYTF.